The clone carrying this T cell receptor (beta chain) has a count of ten or more. This sample stems from a study of metastatic and nonmetastatic thyroid tumors. MiXCR re-clonotyped the PCR reads for TCRdb. The table shows some 18,000 clones, with roughly 23% occurring only once. Not a single patient had been given any form of treatment at any point before undergoing thyroid surgery. The sequence derives from a male donor with papillary thyroid cancer or a benign thyroid nodule (not recorded which). Some clones in this sample may be carry-over from other donors' samples. The sequenced sample was tumor tissue.

CDR3 in amino acids: CASSEGQGYGYTF. Written as DNA, the CDR3 is TGTGCCAGCAGTGAGGGGCAGGGATATGGCTACACCTTC. The V and J genes are TRBV25-1 and TRBJ1-2; D might be TRBD1 (5 bases). Deletions cut 3 bases from V and 5 bases from J, with 10 bases between. Germline V gene sequence: CDR1 MGHDK, CDR2 SYGVNS. The CDR3 totals 13 residues.